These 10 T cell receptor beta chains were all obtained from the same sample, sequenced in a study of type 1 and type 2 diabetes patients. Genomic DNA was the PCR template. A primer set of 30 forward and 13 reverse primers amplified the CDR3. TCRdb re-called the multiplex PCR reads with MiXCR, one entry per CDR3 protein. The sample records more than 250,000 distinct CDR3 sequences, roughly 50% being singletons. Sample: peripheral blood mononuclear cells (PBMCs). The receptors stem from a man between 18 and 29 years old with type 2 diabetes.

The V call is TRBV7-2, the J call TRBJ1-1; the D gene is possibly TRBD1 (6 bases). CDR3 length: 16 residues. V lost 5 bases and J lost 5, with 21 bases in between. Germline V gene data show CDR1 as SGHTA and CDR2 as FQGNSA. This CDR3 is CASSTTGWVRPTEAFF. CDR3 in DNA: TGTGCCAGCAGCACCACAGGGTGGGTACGTCCAACTGAAGCTTTCTTT.

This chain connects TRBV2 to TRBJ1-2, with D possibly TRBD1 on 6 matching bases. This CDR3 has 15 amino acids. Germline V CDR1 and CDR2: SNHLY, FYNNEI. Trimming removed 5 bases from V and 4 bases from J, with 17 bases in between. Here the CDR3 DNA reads TGTGCCAGCAGTTTTTACCTGACAGGTAGCTATGGCTACACCTTC. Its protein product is CASSFYLTGSYGYTF.

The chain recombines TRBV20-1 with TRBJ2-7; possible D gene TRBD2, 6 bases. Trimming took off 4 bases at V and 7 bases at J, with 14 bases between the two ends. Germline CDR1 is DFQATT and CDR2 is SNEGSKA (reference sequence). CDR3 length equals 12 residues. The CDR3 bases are TGCAGTGCTACTAAGACTAGTCGTGAGCAGTACTTC. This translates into CSATKTSREQYF.

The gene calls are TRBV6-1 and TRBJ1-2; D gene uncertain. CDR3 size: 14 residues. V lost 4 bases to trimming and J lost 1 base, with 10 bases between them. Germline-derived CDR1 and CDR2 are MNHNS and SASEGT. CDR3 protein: CASSGVVFNYGYTF. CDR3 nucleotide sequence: TGTGCCAGCAGTGGAGTAGTTTTTAACTATGGCTACACCTTC.

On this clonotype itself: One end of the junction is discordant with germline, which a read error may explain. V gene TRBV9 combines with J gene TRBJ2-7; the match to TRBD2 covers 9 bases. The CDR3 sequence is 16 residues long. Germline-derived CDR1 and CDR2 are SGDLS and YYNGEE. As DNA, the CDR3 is TGTGCCAGCAGCGCCTCTCGAGTAGCGGGAGTCTACAAGCAGTACTTC. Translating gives CASSASRVAGVYKQYF.

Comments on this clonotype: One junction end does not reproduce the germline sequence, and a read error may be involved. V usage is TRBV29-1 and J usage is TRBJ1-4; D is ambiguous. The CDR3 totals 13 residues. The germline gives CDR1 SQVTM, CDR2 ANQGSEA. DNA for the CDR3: TGCAGCGTTGAAGACGGTGCTAATAAAAAACTGTTTTTT. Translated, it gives CSVEDGANKKLFF.

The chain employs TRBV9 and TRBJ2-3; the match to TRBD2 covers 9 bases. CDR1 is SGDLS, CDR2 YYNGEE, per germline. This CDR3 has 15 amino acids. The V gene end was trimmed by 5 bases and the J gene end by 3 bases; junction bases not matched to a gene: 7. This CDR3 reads CASSSAGGPTDTQYF. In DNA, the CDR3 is TGTGCCAGCAGTTCGGCGGGAGGGCCGACAGATACGCAGTATTTT.

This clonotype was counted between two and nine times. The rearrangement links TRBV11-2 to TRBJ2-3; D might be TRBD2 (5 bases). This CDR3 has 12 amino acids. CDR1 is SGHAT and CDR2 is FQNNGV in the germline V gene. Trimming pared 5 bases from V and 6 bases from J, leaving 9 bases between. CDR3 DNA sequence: TGTGCCAGCAGCCCAGCGGCCGATACGCAGTATTTT. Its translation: CASSPAADTQYF.

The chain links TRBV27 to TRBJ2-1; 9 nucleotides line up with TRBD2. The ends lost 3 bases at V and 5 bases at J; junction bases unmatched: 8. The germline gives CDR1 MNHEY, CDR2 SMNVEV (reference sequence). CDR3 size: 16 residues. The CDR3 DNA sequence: TGTGCCAGCAGTTTTCCGGCGGGAGGGCCTAACAATGAGCAGTTCTTC. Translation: CASSFPAGGPNNEQFF.

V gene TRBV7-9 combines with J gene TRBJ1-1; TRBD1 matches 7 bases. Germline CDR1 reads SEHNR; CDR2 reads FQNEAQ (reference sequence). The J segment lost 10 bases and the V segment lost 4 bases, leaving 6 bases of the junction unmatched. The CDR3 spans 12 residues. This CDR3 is CASSSGQARAFF. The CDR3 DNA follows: TGTGCCAGCAGCTCCGGACAGGCCCGAGCTTTCTTT. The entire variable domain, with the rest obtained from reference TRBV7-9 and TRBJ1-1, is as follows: DTGVSQNPRHKITKRGQNVTFRCDPISEHNRLYWYRQTLGQGPEFLTYFQNEAQLEKSRLLSDRFSAERPKGSFSTLEIQRTEQGDSAMYLCASSSGQARAFFGQGTRLTVV.